The clone carrying this TCR beta chain was detected ten times or more. The data stem from a study of human T cells and chemical hapten exposure. The germline CDR1 and CDR2 sequences are KGHSH and LQKENI. The ends were cut back, 6 bases at V and 2 bases at J, with 13 bases in the middle. The CDR3 runs to 14 residues. TCRdb analysed the RACE reads with MiXCR anew, one entry per CDR3 protein. Altogether around 75,000 distinct CDR3 sequences are present, 10% being singletons, with the ten largest covering approximately 7%. Documented time point: patch test 2, 6 weeks after DPC sensitization. Treatment denoted: therapeutic diphenylcyclopropenone sensitization with weekly scalp DPC.

The chain links TRBV18 to TRBJ1-2; D is perhaps TRBD1 (5 bases). The sample consisted of whole blood, taken in connection with sensitization to the hapten diphenylcyclopropenone (DPC). This clonotype originated in a woman aged 50 to 60 with alopecia areata. Some clones in this sample may be carry-over from other donors' samples. The CDR3 DNA reads TGTGCCAGCTCTCCCCCTGGACACAACTATGGCTACACCTTC. Amino acid sequence: CASSPPGHNYGYTF.